The source of this TCR beta chain is a study of Tregs in tolerant kidney transplant recipients. Study-wide results and caveats: Donor-specific Treg expansion exceeded global Treg expansion in tolerant patients, suggesting antigen drive.

Germline CDR1 reads KGHSH; CDR2 reads LQKENI. The CDR3 has 13 residues. V shed 5 bases and J 4 bases; nucleotides not matched to a gene: 4. Generated by immunoSEQ multiplex PCR, the TCRdb table keeps only in-frame clones and is missing some. The sample table includes approximately 50,000 clones. As regards this clone: Its antigen remains unknown. The read falls 3 residues short of the CDR3 end, and the missing part is taken from the germline J gene.

The J gene is TRBJ1-2, the V gene TRBV18, with TRBD1 matching 7 bases. The sequences come from CD4+ T cells from blood, collected before the transplant. The TCR originated in a human donor who received a combined kidney and bone marrow transplant. The sequenced CDR3 bases are TGTGCCAGCTCATCGACAGGGTCCTATGGC. Its translation: CASSSTGSYG. The complete CDR3 reads CASSSTGSYGYTF.